The 10 T cell receptor beta chains reported below all come from one sample, sequenced in a study of T cell responses to AZD1222 COVID-19 vaccine. Measured with immunoSEQ multiplex PCR; TCRdb has only the in-frame clones, and not every one. The sample has about 68,000 clones; about three quarters are singletons. The specimen comprised peripheral blood, sampled on day 0 of AZD1222 vaccination. The receptor source for this set is an adult in good health.

This rearrangement joins TRBV30 to TRBJ2-7; TRBD2 agrees at 8 bases. CDR1 is GTSNPN, CDR2 SVGIG, per germline (reference sequence). V lost 4 bases and J lost 3; bases outside the gene matches: 8. This CDR3 comprises 14 residues. CDR3 sequence: CAWIPRGGNYEQYF. CDR3 in DNA: TGTGCCTGGATCCCTCGGGGGGGGAACTACGAGCAGTACTTC.

The chain joins TRBV5-1 to TRBJ2-5; 7 bases fit TRBD1. Germline CDR1 is SGHRS and CDR2 is YFSETQ. With V trimmed by 3 bases and J by 5 bases, 4 bases remained unmatched. The CDR3 is 13 amino acids. CDR3 sequence: CASSYNRGETQYF. CDR3 nucleotides: TGCGCCAGCAGCTACAACAGGGGTGAGACCCAGTACTTC. The whole variable domain, filled in from reference TRBV5-1 and TRBJ2-5, reads KAGVTQTPRYLIKTRGQQVTLSCSPISGHRSVSWYQQTPGQGLQFLFEYFSETQRNKGNFPGRFSGRQFSNSRSEMNVSTLELGDSALYLCASSYNRGETQYFGPGTRLLVL.

The genes are TRBV7-9 and TRBJ1-5, with D possibly matching TRBD1 (6 bases). The germline V and J ends were trimmed by 3 bases and 6 bases, with 9 bases remaining between them. Germline-derived CDR1 and CDR2 are SEHNR and FQNEAQ (reference sequence). CDR3 size: 13 residues. The CDR3 DNA reads TGTGCCAGCAGCTTGGGGGGGGCTCAGCCCCAGCATTTT. Residues: CASSLGGAQPQHF.

The V gene is TRBV2, the J gene TRBJ1-2; D is ambiguous. Per the germline V gene, CDR1 is SNHLY and CDR2 is FYNNEI. Trimming cost V 3 bases and J 4 bases, with 12 bases left between them. This CDR3 is built from 14 residues. CDR3 sequence reads: CASSDAQIFYGYTF. The CDR3 DNA reads TGTGCCAGCAGTGATGCGCAGATTTTCTATGGCTACACCTTC.

This clone has just a few counts. This chain links TRBV7-2 with TRBJ2-5; the match to TRBD1 covers 10 bases. Trimming removed 3 bases from V and 4 bases from J; junction bases left unmatched: 8. CDR1 is SGHTA and CDR2 is FQGNSA in the germline V gene. This CDR3 contains 16 residues. CDR3 in DNA: TGTGCCAGCAGCTTTAAGACAGGGGGCTTGGGAGAGACCCAGTACTTC. The encoded protein is CASSFKTGGLGETQYF.

This chain uses TRBV7-9 with TRBJ2-1; D perhaps matches TRBD2 (6 bases). The CDR3 runs to 13 residues. Germline V lookup: CDR1 SEHNR, CDR2 FQNEAQ (reference sequence). V lost 0 bases, J lost 6 bases, and 6 bases lay in between. CDR3 nucleotide sequence: TGTGCCAGCAGCTTAGCGGGGGGCAATGAGCAGTTCTTC. Residues: CASSLAGGNEQFF.

This clone has a count of ten or more. The V call is TRBV6-5, the J call TRBJ2-1, with TRBD2 matching over 10 bases. There are 15 residues in the CDR3. Trimming removed 5 bases from V and 9 bases from J; junction bases left unmatched: 10. Germline CDR1 and CDR2: MNHEY and SVGAGI. The CDR3 region has the DNA TGTGCCAGCAGTCCCGATAGCGGGGGGTTTGGTGAGCAGTTCTTC. Translating gives CASSPDSGGFGEQFF.

This chain links TRBV12-3 or TRBV12-4 with TRBJ2-5; D is possibly TRBD1 (5 bases). The V gene lost 6 bases and the J gene lost 2 bases, with 10 bases spanning the gap. There are 13 residues in the CDR3. DNA of the CDR3: TGTGCCAGCAGCGACAGTCAACAAGAGACCCAGTACTTC. Protein product: CASSDSQQETQYF.

The V gene is TRBV2, the J gene TRBJ1-2, with TRBD1 matching 9 bases. The V segment lost 6 bases and the J segment 4 bases; nucleotides outside the gene matches: 6. The germline gives CDR1 SNHLY, CDR2 FYNNEI. This CDR3 contains 14 residues. CDR3 DNA: TGTGCCAGCAGGGGACAGGGTATTACCTATGGCTACACCTTC. This encodes CASRGQGITYGYTF.

The chain carries TRBV9 and TRBJ1-5; D gene uncertain. The CDR3 totals 14 residues. The V gene's germline CDR1 is SGDLS and CDR2 YYNGEE. V was cut by 3 bases and J by 0 bases, with 7 bases left in between. CDR3 protein: CASSELSSNQPQHF. The DNA for the CDR3 is TGTGCCAGCAGCGAGCTCAGTAGCAATCAGCCCCAGCATTTT.